One sample yielded the 18 T cell receptor beta chains listed below, sequenced in a study of shared clonotypes between healthy human individuals. Clones were sequenced by immunoSEQ multiplex PCR, and TCRdb holds only the in-frame ones, with some missing. The table has 2 million to 2.5 million clones, approximately 93% seen once; the top ten hold 0.39%. The source material was naive CD4+ T cells from PBMCs. Subset meaning: CD45RA+ positively selected. The receptors were gathered from a man aged 18-30 years in good health. Some clones in this sample may be carry-over from other donors' samples.

The rearrangement joins TRBV2 to TRBJ2-6; D unresolved. Germline V lookup: CDR1 SNHLY, CDR2 FYNNEI. V lost 4 bases and J 3 bases, leaving 7 bases between the germline ends. The CDR3 sequence is 14 residues long. The CDR3 nucleotides are TGTGCCAGCAGTGGGGCAGTTGGGGCCAACGTCCTGACTTTC. Encoded protein: CASSGAVGANVLTF.

V gene TRBV5-1 combines with J gene TRBJ2-3; 11 bases align to TRBD2. Germline loops: CDR1 SGHRS, CDR2 YFSETQ. V shed 4 bases and J 5 bases; nucleotides not matched to a gene: 12. The length of the CDR3 is 17 residues. The CDR3 region has the DNA TGCGCCAGCAGCCAGGATCGGCTAGCGGGAGGCAAAGATACGCAGTATTTT. Translated, it gives CASSQDRLAGGKDTQYF.

The V and J genes are TRBV7-9 and TRBJ2-2, with TRBD1 matching over 9 bases. Germline values: CDR1 SEHNR, CDR2 FQNEAQ (reference sequence). Trimming removed 6 bases from V and 5 bases from J; junction bases left unmatched: 10. The CDR3 length is 16 residues. CDR3 sequence (DNA): TGTGCCAGCAGTCACAGACAGGGGGTAAATACCGGGGAGCTGTTTTTT. It translates to CASSHRQGVNTGELFF.

The V gene is TRBV27, the J gene TRBJ2-1; 8 nucleotides match TRBD2. The CDR3 length is 16 residues. The germline V gene encodes CDR1 MNHEY and CDR2 SMNVEV (reference sequence). Trimming at V came to 4 bases and at J to 4 bases, leaving 9 bases not matched to a gene. CDR3 protein: CASSSRLASVYNEQFF. CDR3 in DNA: TGTGCCAGCAGTTCGCGACTAGCGAGCGTTTACAATGAGCAGTTCTTC.

The V call is TRBV9, the J call TRBJ2-3; TRBD2 aligns across 7 bases. This CDR3 spans 15 amino acids. V shed 4 bases, J shed 5 bases, and the junction held 10 bases outside the gene matches. In germline, CDR1 is SGDLS, CDR2 YYNGEE. In nucleotides, the CDR3 is TGTGCCAGCAGCACCATAATAGCGGGTTTAGATACGCAGTATTTT. Translating gives CASSTIIAGLDTQYF.

This sequence joins TRBV12-5 and TRBJ2-1; TRBD2 matches 9 bases. This CDR3 region has 16 residues. The junction had 6 bases not matched to a gene; V was cut back by 0 bases and J by 6 bases. CDR1 is LGHNT, CDR2 FRNRAP, per germline. In DNA form, the CDR3 reads TGTGCTAGTGGTTTGGTACTAAGCGGGAGGATCAATGAGCAGTTCTTC. This sequence encodes CASGLVLSGRINEQFF.

This rearrangement joins TRBV6-5 to TRBJ1-4; 9 positions match TRBD1. Trimming removed 5 bases from V and 6 bases from J; junction bases left unmatched: 7. The germline CDR1 and CDR2 sequences are MNHEY and SVGAGI. The CDR3 has 15 amino acids. The CDR3 DNA follows: TGTGCCAGCAGTCGGGGACAGGGAGTGCATGAAAAACTGTTTTTT. It codes for CASSRGQGVHEKLFF.

The rearrangement uses TRBV15 and TRBJ1-2; weak D call: TRBD1 (5 bases). In germline, CDR1 is LNHNV, CDR2 YYDKDF (reference sequence). CDR3 size: 15 residues. The V end lost 0 bases, the J end lost 1 base, and 9 bases lay between the germline ends. Here the CDR3 reads CATSRDVQGNYGYTF. CDR3 sequence (DNA): TGTGCCACCAGCAGAGACGTTCAGGGTAACTATGGCTACACCTTC.

J is TRBJ2-7 and V is TRBV9; 7 bases are a match to TRBD2. Germline V CDR1 and CDR2: SGDLS, YYNGEE. Trimming cost V 4 bases and J 0 bases; bases outside gene matches: 4. The CDR3 consists of 14 residues. CDR3 bases: TGTGCCAGCAGCCTCCGCGGGGGCTCCTACGAGCAGTACTTC. Translated, it gives CASSLRGGSYEQYF.

The chain combines TRBV5-1 with TRBJ2-7; D gene uncertain. The CDR3 length is 11 residues. Germline V gene lookup returns CDR1 SGHRS and CDR2 YFSETQ. Trimming removed 4 bases from V and 6 bases from J, with 8 bases in between. The CDR3 sequence is CASSPGAEQYF. CDR3 in DNA: TGCGCCAGCAGCCCCGGCGCCGAGCAGTACTTC.

The chain uses TRBV9 and TRBJ2-2, with 14 bases matching TRBD2. This CDR3 region has 18 residues. V lost 3 bases, J lost 7 bases, and 11 bases stayed unmatched. Germline CDR1 SGDLS, CDR2 YYNGEE. The CDR3 here is CASSERGLAGEHGGELFF. The CDR3 DNA is TGTGCCAGCAGCGAGAGGGGACTAGCGGGAGAGCACGGCGGGGAGCTGTTTTTT.

The rearrangement uses TRBV11-2 and TRBJ2-2; D is unresolved. The V and J ends lost 1 base and 5 bases respectively, with 14 bases between them. CDR1 is SGHAT and CDR2 is FQNNGV in the germline V gene. The CDR3 loop spans 16 amino acids. The CDR3 reads CASSLVSSSKTGELFF. CDR3 DNA: TGTGCCAGCAGCTTAGTGAGTAGCTCAAAAACCGGGGAGCTGTTTTTT.

The chain links TRBV5-1 to TRBJ2-3; 9 nucleotides line up with TRBD1. Trimming removed 5 bases from V and 0 bases from J; junction bases left unmatched: 7. This CDR3 region has 16 residues. Germline values: CDR1 SGHRS, CDR2 YFSETQ. The CDR3 DNA reads TGCGCCAGCAGGTATGGGACAGGGAGTAGCACAGATACGCAGTATTTT. It encodes CASRYGTGSSTDTQYF.

The chain joins TRBV27 to TRBJ1-1; TRBD1 might be the D (5 bases). Trimming left V 2 bases short and J 7 bases short, with 14 bases between. From germline, CDR1 is MNHEY and CDR2 SMNVEV (reference sequence). CDR3 length: 14 amino acids. This chain's CDR3 is CASSLNRPSFEAFF. Written as DNA, the CDR3 is TGTGCCAGCAGTTTAAACAGGCCCTCCTTTGAAGCTTTCTTT.

The J gene is TRBJ2-7, the V gene TRBV6-5; TRBD2 might be the D (6 bases). CDR3 length: 15 residues. V lost 7 bases and J 3 bases, leaving 19 bases between the germline ends. The germline gives CDR1 MNHEY, CDR2 SVGAGI. This CDR3 is CASTTPSAGSYEQYF. The CDR3 DNA sequence: TGTGCCAGCACCACACCCTCTGCGGGAAGCTACGAGCAGTACTTC.

The chain links TRBV28 to TRBJ2-1, with 7 bases that match TRBD1. Germline V gives CDR1 MDHEN, CDR2 SYDVKM. CDR3 length equals 13 residues. J gave up 13 bases and V 2 bases, and 8 bases lay outside the gene matches. The CDR3 nucleotides read TGTGCCAGCAGTTTACCGACACAGGGGCGACAGTTCTTC. Translating gives CASSLPTQGRQFF.

This sequence joins TRBV29-1 and TRBJ1-1; a possible D gene is TRBD1 (5 bases). Trimming took off 6 bases at V and 4 bases at J, with 18 bases between the two ends. CDR1 is SQVTM, CDR2 ANQGSEA, per germline. This CDR3 is 14 amino acids long. The CDR3 loop reads CSVRHWGLSTEAFF. The CDR3 nucleotides read TGCAGCGTCCGGCACTGGGGCTTGAGCACTGAAGCTTTCTTT.

As for this clone: Relative to the germline gene, one junction end is altered; a read error may explain this. The same CDR3 can be traced to other DNA sequences in this sample. The chain joins TRBV5-1 to TRBJ2-5; the D is unclear. This CDR3 has 12 residues. Germline V gene sequence: CDR1 SGHRS, CDR2 YFSETQ. CDR3 in amino acids: CASSLGSETQYF. The CDR3 DNA reads as TGCGCCAGCAGTTTGGGTTCAGAGACCCAGTACTTC.